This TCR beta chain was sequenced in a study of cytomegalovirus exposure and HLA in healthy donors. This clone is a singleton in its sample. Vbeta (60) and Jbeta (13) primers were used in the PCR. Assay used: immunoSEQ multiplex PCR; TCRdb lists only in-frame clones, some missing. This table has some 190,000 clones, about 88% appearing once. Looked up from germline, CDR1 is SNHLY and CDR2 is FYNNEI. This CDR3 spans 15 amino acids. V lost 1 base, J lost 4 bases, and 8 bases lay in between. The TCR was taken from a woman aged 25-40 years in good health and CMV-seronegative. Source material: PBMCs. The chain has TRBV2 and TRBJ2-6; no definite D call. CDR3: CASSEDRVGANVLTF. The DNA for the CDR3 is TGTGCCAGCAGTGAAGACCGGGTAGGGGCCAACGTCCTGACTTTC.